This T cell receptor (beta chain) was profiled in a study of cytomegalovirus exposure and HLA in healthy donors listed by TCRdb under 2017. Regarding the complete study: According to a later analysis, the roughly 120 validation repertoires were produced on the same platform as the 666 repertoires of the first cohort. Besides the first cohort of roughly 700 subjects, a separate validation cohort made up of 120 different subjects was used. The study aimed to test whether signatures of past pathogen exposure could be identified by cataloging public T cell receptors. To predict cytomegalovirus infection status, the study combined high-throughput TCR immunosequencing, statistical association of individual TCRs with disease status, and machine learning. What the study reported, not specific to this receptor: A total of some 180 TCR beta chains were listed by the study as associated with cytomegalovirus. Subsequent analysis determined that TCRs grouped into clusters in the first cohort also showed a tendency toward co-occurrence across the 130 or so validation repertoires, and approximately 93% of cluster scores exceeded 0. The classifier was reported to diagnose cytomegalovirus status with high specificity and sensitivity in both the original and validation cohorts. Most TCR sequences were seen in very few donors, while some public TCRs were found in many individuals. It was suggested by the authors that the approach could potentially be generalized to other disease states and immunological phenotypes. A later analysis lacked HLA typing for the validation cohort, so it scored co-occurrence in that cohort across all 120 or so repertoires. In vitro tests confirmed that a few of the cytomegalovirus-associated TCR beta chains recognize cytomegalovirus antigens.

Library preparation was by the immunoSEQ multiplex PCR assay. The paper's processing steps were these. A statistical classification framework was developed to diagnose cytomegalovirus status using the catalog of TCR beta chain sequences. TCRdb stores this immuneACCESS table with in-frame sequences only. Part of the clones is absent; in the studies checked, under half of the shortfall reflects unresolved V genes, and no reason is known for the rest. That table furnishes V, J and clone size, whereas the DNA furnished D and trimming. The sample records 150,000 to 200,000 clones, approximately 78% of which are singletons. The ten largest clones take up roughly 1.2% of the sample. As to this clone: There is no known antigen for this receptor. The record has no base qualities; no much larger clone is one base away.

CDR1 WNHNN and CDR2 SYGVQD are derived from the germline V gene (reference sequence). From cysteine to phenylalanine, the CDR3 is 14 amino acids long. Left in the record is the CDR3 DNA by itself, 42 bases read in frame from the first base. V lost 5 bases and J lost 2 bases, and the count of bases not matched to a germline gene is 3. Donors formed part of the validation cohort, which comprised 120 subjects and was distinct from the first cohort of fewer than 750 subjects. The V and J segments used are TRBV10-1 and TRBJ2-7; 10 central bases correspond to TRBD2. This clonotype originated in a woman aged 25 to 39 in good health and CMV-seronegative. The sequencing sample was made of PBMCs. The CDR3 has the sequence CASSLSGGTYEQYF. The nucleotide sequence is given as TGCGCCAGCAGTCTTAGCGGGGGGACCTACGAGCAGTACTTC.